This TCR beta chain was retrieved from a study of molecular identifiers for immune sequencing clone quantification. Study background: The replicates split RNA from around 20,000 or 100,000 naive CD8 cells five ways and sequenced four.

Germline CDR1 is DFQATT and CDR2 is SNEGSKA (reference sequence). The CDR3 loop spans 15 amino acids. The junction had 11 bases not matched to a gene; V was cut back by 5 bases and J by 5 bases. TCRdb fed the PCR reads into MiXCR, producing one record per CDR3 protein. The sample records roughly 93,000 distinct CDR3 sequences, roughly 25% being singletons. This clonotype was counted between two and nine times. Construction of naive CD8 libraries employed 20,000 to 1,000,000 sorted cells together with 10%, 30% or 50% RNA. Sorting was used to obtain naive CD8 T cells (CD8+CD4-CCR7+CD45RA+). The chain carries TRBV20-1 and TRBJ2-1; 8 bases are a match to TRBD2. Input material: naive CD8+ T cells from blood, with Jurkat cell RNA spiked in. Subset of the sample: FACS-sorted CD8+CD4-CCR7+CD45RA+ naive T cells. The TCR comes from a human donor in good health. Some libraries in this study had Jurkat cell RNA spiked in. The CDR3 reads CSALGLAGNHNEQFF. The CDR3, as DNA: TGCAGTGCTTTGGGGTTAGCGGGGAACCACAATGAGCAGTTCTTC.